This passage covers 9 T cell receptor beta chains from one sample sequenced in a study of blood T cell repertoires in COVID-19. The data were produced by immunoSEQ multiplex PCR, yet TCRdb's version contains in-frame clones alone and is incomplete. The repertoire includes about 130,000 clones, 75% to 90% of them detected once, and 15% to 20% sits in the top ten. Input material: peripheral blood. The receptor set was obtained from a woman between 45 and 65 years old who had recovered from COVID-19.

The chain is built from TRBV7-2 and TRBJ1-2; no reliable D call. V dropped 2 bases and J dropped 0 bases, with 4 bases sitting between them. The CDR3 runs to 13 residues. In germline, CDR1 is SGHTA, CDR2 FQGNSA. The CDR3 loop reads CASSLQSNYGYTF. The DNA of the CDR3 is TGTGCCAGCAGCTTACAGTCTAACTATGGCTACACCTTC.

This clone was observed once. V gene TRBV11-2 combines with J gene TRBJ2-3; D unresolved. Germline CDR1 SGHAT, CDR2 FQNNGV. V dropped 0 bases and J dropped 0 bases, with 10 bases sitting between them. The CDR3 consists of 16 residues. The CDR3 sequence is CASSLDSPSSTDTQYF. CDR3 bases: TGTGCCAGCAGCTTAGATTCCCCCTCTAGCACAGATACGCAGTATTTT. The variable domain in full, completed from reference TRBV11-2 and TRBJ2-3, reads EAGVAQSPRYKIIEKRQSVAFWCNPISGHATLYWYQQILGQGPKLLIQFQNNGVVDDSQLPKDRFSAERLKGVDSTLKIQPAKLEDSAVYLCASSLDSPSSTDTQYFGPGTRLTVL.

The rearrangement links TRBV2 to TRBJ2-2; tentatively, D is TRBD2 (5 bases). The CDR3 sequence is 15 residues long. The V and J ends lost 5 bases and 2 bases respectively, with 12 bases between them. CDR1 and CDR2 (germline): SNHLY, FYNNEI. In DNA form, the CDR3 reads TGTGCCAGCAGTAATGGACTCAGAAACACCGGGGAGCTGTTTTTT. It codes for CASSNGLRNTGELFF.

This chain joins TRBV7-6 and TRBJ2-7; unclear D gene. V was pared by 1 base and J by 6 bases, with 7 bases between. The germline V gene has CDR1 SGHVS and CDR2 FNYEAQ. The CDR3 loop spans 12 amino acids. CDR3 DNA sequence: TGTGCCAGCAGCTTAGGTATCGGCGAGCAGTACTTC. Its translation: CASSLGIGEQYF. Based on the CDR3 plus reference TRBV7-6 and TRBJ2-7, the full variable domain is GAGVSQSPRYKVTKRGQDVALRCDPISGHVSLYWYRQALGQGPEFLTYFNYEAQQDKSGLPNDRFSAERPEGSISTLTIQRTEQRDSAMYRCASSLGIGEQYFGPGTRLTVT.

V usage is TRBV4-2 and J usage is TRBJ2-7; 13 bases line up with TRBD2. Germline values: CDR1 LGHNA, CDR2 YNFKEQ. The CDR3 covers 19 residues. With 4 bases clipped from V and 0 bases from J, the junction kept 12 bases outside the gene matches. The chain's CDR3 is CASSPKTSGRLMGSYEQYF. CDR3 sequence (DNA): TGTGCCAGCAGCCCAAAGACTAGCGGGAGGCTCATGGGCTCCTACGAGCAGTACTTC.

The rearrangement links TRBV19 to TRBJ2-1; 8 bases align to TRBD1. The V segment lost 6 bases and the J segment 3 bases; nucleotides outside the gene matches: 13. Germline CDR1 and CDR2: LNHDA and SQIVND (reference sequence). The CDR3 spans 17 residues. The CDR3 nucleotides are TGTGCCAGTAGGGGGTCTCGGACAGGGACGGTCTACAATGAGCAGTTCTTC. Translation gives CASRGSRTGTVYNEQFF. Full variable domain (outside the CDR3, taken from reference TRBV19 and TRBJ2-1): DGGITQSPKYLFRKEGQNVTLSCEQNLNHDAMYWYRQDPGQGLRLIYYSQIVNDFQKGDIAEGYSVSREKKESFPLTVTSAQKNPTAFYLCASRGSRTGTVYNEQFFGPGTRLTVL.

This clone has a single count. CDR3 in amino acids: CASTSGGGSTNEKLFF. CDR3 nucleotides: TGTGCCAGCACCTCTGGCGGGGGGTCAACTAATGAAAAACTGTTTTTT. This chain connects TRBV5-4 to TRBJ1-4; a weak D match, TRBD1 (5 bases). This CDR3 is built from 16 residues. Germline V gives CDR1 SGHNT, CDR2 YYREEE (reference sequence). V was clipped by 6 bases and J by 0 bases, with 15 bases between them.

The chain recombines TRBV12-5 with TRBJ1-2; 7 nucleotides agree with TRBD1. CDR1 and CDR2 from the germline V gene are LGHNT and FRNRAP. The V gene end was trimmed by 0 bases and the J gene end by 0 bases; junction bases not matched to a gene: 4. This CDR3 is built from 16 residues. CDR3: CASGLVTGPTNYGYTF. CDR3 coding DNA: TGTGCTAGTGGTTTGGTGACAGGGCCTACTAACTATGGCTACACCTTC.

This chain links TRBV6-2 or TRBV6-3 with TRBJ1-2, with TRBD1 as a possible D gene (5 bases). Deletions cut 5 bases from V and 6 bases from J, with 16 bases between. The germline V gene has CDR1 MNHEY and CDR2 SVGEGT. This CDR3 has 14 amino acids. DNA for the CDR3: TGTGCCAGCAGTACCAGACAGAACCTAGATGGCTACACCTTC. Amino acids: CASSTRQNLDGYTF.